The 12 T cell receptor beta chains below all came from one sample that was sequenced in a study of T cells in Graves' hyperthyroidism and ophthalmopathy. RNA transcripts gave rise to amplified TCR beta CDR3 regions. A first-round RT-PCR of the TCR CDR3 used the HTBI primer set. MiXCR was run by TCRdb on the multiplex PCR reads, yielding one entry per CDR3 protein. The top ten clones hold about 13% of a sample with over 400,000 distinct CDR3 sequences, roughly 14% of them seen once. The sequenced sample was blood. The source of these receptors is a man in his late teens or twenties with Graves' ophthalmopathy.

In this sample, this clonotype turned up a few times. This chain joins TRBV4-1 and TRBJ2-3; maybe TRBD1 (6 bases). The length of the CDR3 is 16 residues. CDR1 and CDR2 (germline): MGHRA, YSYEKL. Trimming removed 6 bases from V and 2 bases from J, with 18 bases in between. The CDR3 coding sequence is TGCGCCAGCAGTACCGCCCGGACAGAAACCACAGATACGCAGTATTTT. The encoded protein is CASSTARTETTDTQYF.

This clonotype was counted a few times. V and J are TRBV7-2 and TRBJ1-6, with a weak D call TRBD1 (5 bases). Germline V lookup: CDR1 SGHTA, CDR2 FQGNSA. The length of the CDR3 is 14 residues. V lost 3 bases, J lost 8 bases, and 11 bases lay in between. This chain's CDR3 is CASSLKAGYSPLHF. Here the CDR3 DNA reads TGTGCCAGCAGCTTGAAAGCAGGGTATTCACCCCTCCACTTT.

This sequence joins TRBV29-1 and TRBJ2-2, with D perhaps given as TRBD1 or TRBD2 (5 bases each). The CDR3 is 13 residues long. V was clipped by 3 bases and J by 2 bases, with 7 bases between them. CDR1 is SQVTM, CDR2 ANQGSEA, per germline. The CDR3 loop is CSVDGANTGELFF. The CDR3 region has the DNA TGCAGCGTTGACGGGGCAAACACCGGGGAGCTGTTTTTT.

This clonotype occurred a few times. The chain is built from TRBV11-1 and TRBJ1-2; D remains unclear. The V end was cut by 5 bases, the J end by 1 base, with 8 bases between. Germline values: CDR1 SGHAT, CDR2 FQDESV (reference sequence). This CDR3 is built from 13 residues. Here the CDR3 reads CASSAGSNYGYTF. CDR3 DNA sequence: TGTGCCAGCAGCGCCGGGAGTAACTATGGCTACACCTTC.

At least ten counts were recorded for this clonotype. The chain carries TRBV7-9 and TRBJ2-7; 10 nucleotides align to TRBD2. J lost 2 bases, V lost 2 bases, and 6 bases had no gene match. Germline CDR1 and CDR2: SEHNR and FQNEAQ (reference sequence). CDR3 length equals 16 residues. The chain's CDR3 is CASSLTSGALPYEQYF. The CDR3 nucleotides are TGTGCCAGCAGCTTAACTAGCGGGGCCCTTCCCTACGAGCAGTACTTC.

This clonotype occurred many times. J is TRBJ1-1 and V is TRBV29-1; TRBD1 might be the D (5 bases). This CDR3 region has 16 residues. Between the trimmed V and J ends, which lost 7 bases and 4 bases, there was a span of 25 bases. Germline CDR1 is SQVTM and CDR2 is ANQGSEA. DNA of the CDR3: TGCAGCGCAGACCTTGGGGCAGGGCGGCTCGGCACTGAAGCTTTCTTT. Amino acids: CSADLGAGRLGTEAFF. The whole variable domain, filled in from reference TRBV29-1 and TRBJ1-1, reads SAVISQKPSRDICQRGTSLTIQCQVDSQVTMMFWYRQQPGQSLTLIATANQGSEATYESGFVIDKFPISRPNLTFSTLTVSNMSPEDSSIYLCSADLGAGRLGTEAFFGQGTRLTVV.

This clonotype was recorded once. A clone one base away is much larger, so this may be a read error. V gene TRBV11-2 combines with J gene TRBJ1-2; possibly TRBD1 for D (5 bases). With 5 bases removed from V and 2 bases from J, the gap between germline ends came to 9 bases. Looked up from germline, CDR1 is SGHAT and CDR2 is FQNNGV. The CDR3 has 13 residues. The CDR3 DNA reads TGTGCCAGCAGCATGGGACGGAACTATGGCTACACCTTC. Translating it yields CASSMGRNYGYTF.

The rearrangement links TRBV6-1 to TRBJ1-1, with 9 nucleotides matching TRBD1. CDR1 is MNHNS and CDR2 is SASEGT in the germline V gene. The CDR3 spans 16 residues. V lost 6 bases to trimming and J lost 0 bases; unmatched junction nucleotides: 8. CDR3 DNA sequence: TGTGCCAGCAGGCAAAACAGGGGGCTCATGAACACTGAAGCTTTCTTT. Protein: CASRQNRGLMNTEAFF.

The chain's CDR3 is CSVPGQGKTNYGYTF. The CDR3 nucleotides are TGCAGCGTGCCCGGACAGGGAAAAACTAACTATGGCTACACCTTC. This chain links TRBV29-1 with TRBJ1-2; 8 bases map to TRBD1. The V gene end was trimmed by 6 bases and the J gene end by 0 bases; junction bases not matched to a gene: 9. Germline V CDR1 and CDR2: SQVTM, ANQGSEA. The CDR3 covers 15 residues.

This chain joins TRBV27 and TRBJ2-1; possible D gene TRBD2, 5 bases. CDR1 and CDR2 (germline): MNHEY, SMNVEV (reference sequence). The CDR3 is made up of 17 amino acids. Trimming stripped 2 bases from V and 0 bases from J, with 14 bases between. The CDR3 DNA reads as TGTGCCAGCAGTTTAGAGGGCAGCAGGAGCTCCTACAATGAGCAGTTCTTC. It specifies CASSLEGSRSSYNEQFF.

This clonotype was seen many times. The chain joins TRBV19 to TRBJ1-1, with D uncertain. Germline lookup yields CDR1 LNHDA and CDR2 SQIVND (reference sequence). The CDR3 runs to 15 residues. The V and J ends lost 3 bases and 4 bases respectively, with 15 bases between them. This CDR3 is CASSMGTSLGTEAFF. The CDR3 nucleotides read TGTGCCAGTAGTATGGGCACAAGCTTGGGCACTGAAGCTTTCTTT.

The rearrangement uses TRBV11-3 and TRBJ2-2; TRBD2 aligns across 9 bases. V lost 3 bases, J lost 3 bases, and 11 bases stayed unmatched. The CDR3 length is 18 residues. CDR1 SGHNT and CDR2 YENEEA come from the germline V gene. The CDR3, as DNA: TGTGCCAGCAGCTTTTTAGCGGGAGAAACCGGCGACACCGGGGAGCTGTTTTTT. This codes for CASSFLAGETGDTGELFF. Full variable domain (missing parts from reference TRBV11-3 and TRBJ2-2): EAGVVQSPRYKIIEKKQPVAFWCNPISGHNTLYWYLQNLGQGPELLIRYENEEAVDDSQLPKDRFSAERLKGVDSTLKIQPAELGDSAVYLCASSFLAGETGDTGELFFGEGSRLTVL.